A selection of T cell receptor beta chains follows, all from one sample in a study of blood T cell repertoires in COVID-19. TCRdb keeps only in-frame clones here, not all; method: immunoSEQ multiplex PCR. The data contain just under 350,000 clones, around nine tenths of them seen just once; the ten biggest clones take up approximately 7.3%. Sequencing used peripheral blood. The origin of the receptors is a woman in her 70s with COVID-19, enrolled during active disease. Both conserved end residues are part of each CDR3. The D gene is left open where the match is weak. Not every row has a clone size; where given, it reads once, few, many or a size class.

clone_size j_call d_call v_call cdr3_nt cdr3_aa
many TRBJ2-7 TRBD1 TRBV9 TGTGCCAGCAGCGCCCAGGGGGCCGGCGAGCAGTACTTC CASSAQGAGEQYF
NA TRBJ2-1 NA TRBV27 TGTGCCAGCAGTTTAATGGCAGGGGTGCTCAATGAGCAGTTCTTC CASSLMAGVLNEQFF
NA TRBJ1-1 TRBD1 TRBV2 TGTGCCAGCAGCCAACAGGGGCGGAAGAACACTGAAGCTTTCTTT CASSQQGRKNTEAFF
once TRBJ1-4 NA TRBV27 TGTGCCAGCAGTCCTACCGGTAACGAAAAACTGTTTTTT CASSPTGNEKLFF
NA TRBJ2-1 TRBD1 TRBV7-2 TGTGCCAGCAGCTTGGGACAGGGGGCGTTCTTC CASSLGQGAFF
NA TRBJ1-1 NA TRBV28 TGTGCCACCAGGGCGGGGGTAGCTTTCTTT CATRAGVAFF
NA TRBJ2-5 TRBD2 TRBV11-2 TGTGCCAGCAGCTTATTTAGCTCTAGCGGGGGCTCAGAGACCCAGTACTTC CASSLFSSSGGSETQYF
NA TRBJ1-2 TRBD1 TRBV18 TGTGCCAGCTCACCGTCCGGGACAGGGCATGGCTACACCTTC CASSPSGTGHGYTF
NA TRBJ2-2 NA TRBV5-6 TGTGCCAGCAGCTTTGCAGGGATCGGTACCGGGGAGCTGTTTTTT CASSFAGIGTGELFF
NA TRBJ2-2 TRBD1 TRBV5-1 TGCGCCAGCAGCGTACAGGGGGCGGGGACCGGGGAGCTGTTTTTT CASSVQGAGTGELFF